The clone carrying this T cell receptor beta chain has more than one count but fewer than ten. Its antigen is as yet unknown. This sample is drawn from a study of T cells in Graves' hyperthyroidism and ophthalmopathy. The study's findings and limits: From stable hyperthyroidism, ophthalmopathy was separated by a 13 V-J model.

The CDR3 has 15 amino acids. The V and J ends lost 3 bases and 7 bases respectively, with 13 bases between them. Looked up from germline, CDR1 is MGHDK and CDR2 is SYGVNS. From RNA transcripts, TCR beta CDR3 regions were amplified. The HTBI primer set was used in a first-round RT-PCR of the TCR CDR3. TCRdb fed the multiplex PCR reads into MiXCR, producing one record per CDR3 protein. The table lists a few hundred thousand distinct CDR3 sequences, 15% to 19% of them singletons. The chain employs TRBV25-1 and TRBJ1-6; D unresolved. The receptor's source is a woman aged 25 to 45 with Graves' hyperthyroidism. The sequencing input was blood. CDR3 bases: TGTGCCAGCAGTGACCGTACGGGGATCAATTCACCCCTCCACTTT. It yields the protein CASSDRTGINSPLHF.